This TCR beta chain was sequenced during a study of regulatory T cells in long-lasting Graves disease. Noted time point: persistent/refractory GD, antithyroid drugs over 5 years with positive TRAb. With RNA extracted from PBMCs as input, the TCR library was made. In building TCR beta libraries, iRepertoire HTBI primers were used together with Arm-PCR of CDR3 regions. TCRdb processed the multiplex PCR reads anew with MiXCR; each CDR3 protein has one entry. The repertoire includes hundreds of thousands of distinct CDR3 sequences, about 22% of them detected once, and over 6% sits in the top ten. Germline assignment: CDR1 LNHDA and CDR2 SQIVND (reference sequence). This CDR3 contains 15 residues. Trimming removed 6 bases from V and 14 bases from J, with 26 bases in between.

The chain uses TRBV19 and TRBJ1-5; D uncertain. The sequence derives from a female donor with Graves disease. Sample: peripheral blood mononuclear cells (PBMCs), taken when the disease was refractory, from a patient treated with antithyroid drugs. CDR3 bases: TGTGCCAGTAGATCACTAGCCGAGAGAACTCCTAGGAAGCATTTT. Translated, it gives CASRSLAERTPRKHF.